The 10 T cell receptor beta chains reported below all come from one sample, sequenced in a study of CD8 T cells in Susac syndrome. Reverse transcription of roughly 0.5 to 1 ug RNA used random hexamers. MiXCR, applied by TCRdb to the immunoSEQ multiplex PCR reads, yields one record per CDR3 protein. The sample has around 69,000 distinct CDR3 sequences; over 95% are singletons. Sample: CD4+ T cells from PBMCs. Receptors originate from a human donor with multiple sclerosis.

The V call is TRBV12-5, the J call TRBJ2-3, with D unclear. Looked up from germline, CDR1 is LGHNT and CDR2 is FRNRAP. The V gene lost 6 bases and the J gene lost 10 bases, with 14 bases spanning the gap. This CDR3 comprises 12 residues. DNA of the CDR3: TGTGCTAGTGGACTTGCAGCAGGTCCGCAGTATTTT. Translating it yields CASGLAAGPQYF.

This clonotype has just one count. The chain uses TRBV11-2 and TRBJ2-7; D perhaps matches TRBD1 (7 bases). The V end was cut by 5 bases, the J end by 2 bases, with 19 bases between. CDR3 length equals 16 residues. Per the germline V gene, CDR1 is SGHAT and CDR2 is FQNNGV. CDR3 loop: CASSPTSGRGAYEQYF. Here the CDR3 DNA reads TGTGCCAGCAGCCCCACGAGTGGCAGGGGGGCCTACGAGCAGTACTTC. Full variable domain (remainder filled in from reference TRBV11-2 and TRBJ2-7): EAGVAQSPRYKIIEKRQSVAFWCNPISGHATLYWYQQILGQGPKLLIQFQNNGVVDDSQLPKDRFSAERLKGVDSTLKIQPAKLEDSAVYLCASSPTSGRGAYEQYFGPGTRLTVT.

V usage is TRBV29-1 and J usage is TRBJ1-1, with TRBD1 identical over 10 bases. The CDR3 is made up of 14 amino acids. After removal of 6 bases from V and 3 bases from J, the junction contained 7 bases not matched to a gene. Germline-derived CDR1 and CDR2 are SQVTM and ANQGSEA. Here the CDR3 DNA reads TGCAGCGTCGCGACAGGGGGCAGGGACACTGAAGCTTTCTTT. This sequence encodes CSVATGGRDTEAFF.

This chain uses TRBV7-2 with TRBJ2-1, with 10 bases identical to TRBD2. Trimming cost V 6 bases and J 12 bases; bases outside gene matches: 14. CDR1 and CDR2 from the germline V gene are SGHTA and FQGNSA. CDR3 length: 15 amino acids. CDR3 loop: CASRPPGTSAGRQFF. The CDR3 DNA reads TGTGCCAGCAGACCACCCGGGACTAGCGCCGGTAGGCAGTTCTTC.

J is TRBJ2-3 and V is TRBV30; TRBD2 agrees at 10 bases. The CDR3 is made up of 15 amino acids. V trimming: 5 bases; J trimming: 6 bases; junction bases outside the gene matches: 11. CDR1 and CDR2 (germline): GTSNPN, SVGIG (reference sequence). Written as DNA, the CDR3 is TGTGCCTGGGCCCGGCTAGCGGGGGCCCCGGATACGCAGTATTTT. Its protein product is CAWARLAGAPDTQYF.

V is TRBV7-2 and J is TRBJ2-1; 10 bases fit TRBD1. J was trimmed by 4 bases and V by 5 bases; bases with no gene match: 5. Germline CDR1 SGHTA, CDR2 FQGNSA. The CDR3 has 15 amino acids. The CDR3 sequence is CASSLRGQGYNEQFF. CDR3 nucleotides: TGTGCCAGCAGCCTTAGGGGACAGGGGTACAATGAGCAGTTCTTC.

Here the CDR3 reads CATGERGKTQYF. DNA of the CDR3: TGTGCCACCGGAGAGCGGGGCAAGACCCAGTACTTC. The J gene is TRBJ2-5, the V gene TRBV7-2, with TRBD2 matching over 7 bases. Looked up from germline, CDR1 is SGHTA and CDR2 is FQGNSA. The trim removed 10 bases at V and 6 bases at J, leaving 8 bases unmatched. The CDR3 sequence is 12 residues long.

The gene calls are TRBV5-4 and TRBJ2-3; 9 positions match TRBD2. The CDR3 extends over 16 amino acids. With V trimmed by 4 bases and J by 0 bases, 6 bases remained unmatched. Per germline, CDR1 SGHNT and CDR2 YYREEE (reference sequence). The CDR3 loop reads CASSAGTSHSTDTQYF. As DNA, the CDR3 is TGTGCCAGCAGCGCCGGGACTAGCCATAGCACAGATACGCAGTATTTT.

DNA for the CDR3: TGTGCCAGCAGTTCACAGGGGCTCACTGAAGCTTTCTTT. It is translated as CASSSQGLTEAFF. The J gene is TRBJ1-1, the V gene TRBV3-1; 7 bases match TRBD1. The V gene's germline CDR1 is LGHDT and CDR2 YNNKEL (reference sequence). The CDR3 length is 13 residues. Unmatched junction bases numbered 5, after V lost 6 bases and J lost 4 bases. The full variable domain, completed using reference TRBV3-1 and TRBJ1-1, is DTAVSQTPKYLVTQMGNDKSIKCEQNLGHDTMYWYKQDSKKFLKIMFSYNNKELIINETVPNRFSPKSPDKAHLNLHINSLELGDSAVYFCASSSQGLTEAFFGQGTRLTVV.

This chain links TRBV12-3 or TRBV12-4 with TRBJ1-6; unclear D gene. The CDR3 covers 14 residues. V was shortened by 5 bases and J by 2 bases, with 7 bases between the two germline ends. The CDR3 loop reads CASSRNPYNSPLHF. The DNA for the CDR3 is TGTGCCAGCAGTCGAAATCCCTATAATTCACCCCTCCACTTT.